This T cell receptor beta chain appears in the sequencing data of a study of breast tumors, draining lymph nodes, adjacent tissues (TCRdb year 2016). For context, the study as a whole: Breast cancer patients provided tumor, adjacent nontumor tissue and axillary lymph nodes, and the study compared the TCR beta repertoires across these three sources. In human breast cancer, the study set out to assess how tumor, surrounding tissue and draining lymph node repertoires relate to one another and whether T cells might be exchanged between them.

Broad study findings and their caveats: In luminal-like breast cancer, tumor and nontumor tissue repertoires resembled each other significantly more than in basal-like breast cancer. The study presented the conclusion that tumor T cells originate in lymph nodes as consistent with a hypothesis, not as something directly demonstrated. The data were considered consistent with the idea that most tumor T cells come from the lymph node and then expand in tumor tissue. Tumors showed preferential V and J gene usage, and their T-cell repertoire diversity fell below that of lymph nodes yet above that of nontumor tissue.

Sequencing used an Illumina HiSeq 2000. Multiplex PCR amplification was used to build the TCR beta chain libraries. The amplified TCR beta chain products were analyzed by high-throughput sequencing. TCRdb passed the public sequencing reads through fastp at Q25 and MiXCR, retaining productive beta sequences. One record per CDR3 amino acid sequence lists the most common genes and DNA. The sample table shows 25,000 or so distinct CDR3 sequences, and about 24% are seen once. The top ten hold roughly 14% of the sample. Looking up the germline V gene (reference sequence) yields CDR1 SEHNR and CDR2 FQNEAQ. The junction shows trimming of 3 bases on V and 8 bases on J, and the gene matches do not reach 1 base of it. From its cysteine to its phenylalanine, the CDR3 spans 13 amino acids. Only CDR3 DNA remains: 39 bases, in frame from the first base. The sample holds many counts of this clonotype. No antigen is known for it. No per-base quality is available; no much larger clone lies one base away.

Sequencing used breast tumor tissue. The TCR comes from a female donor with breast cancer. Some clones in this sample may be carry-over from other donors' samples. The V gene is TRBV7-9 and the J gene is TRBJ1-6, and 7 junctional nucleotides match TRBD1. The DNA is TGTGCCAGCAGCTTTCAGGGGGATTCACCCCTCCACTTT. It is translated as CASSFQGDSPLHF.